Listed below are T cell receptor beta chains from one sample, sequenced in a study of blood T cell repertoires in COVID-19. Sequenced by immunoSEQ multiplex PCR; TCRdb stores in-frame clones only, minus some. The sample carries some 200,000 clones, about nine tenths recorded once. What was sequenced was peripheral blood. These receptors came from an elderly man with acute or convalescent COVID-19. CDR3s include the opening cysteine and the closing phenylalanine or tryptophan. A D gene is named only where the DNA matches it firmly. Only part of the rows carry a size: once, few, many, or a class if the clone is expanded.

>.|.|TRBV7-8|TRBJ1-6
CASSLLTGSKSPLHF
TGTGCCAGCAGCTTACTCACCGGGAGTAAATCACCCCTCCACTTT
>.|.|TRBV21-1|TRBJ2-1
CASSKALFRFYNEQFF
TGTGCCAGCAGCAAAGCGCTTTTCCGGTTCTACAATGAGCAGTTCTTC
>TRBD1|.|TRBV2|TRBJ1-5
CASGGQVDSNQPQHF
TGTGCCAGCGGCGGACAGGTTGATAGCAATCAGCCCCAGCATTTT
>.|few|TRBV5-1|TRBJ1-2
CASSIGLIDYGYTF
TGCGCCAGCAGCATAGGACTGATTGACTATGGCTACACCTTC
>.|.|TRBV24-1|TRBJ2-3
CATSDFGSSTDTQYF
TGTGCCACCAGTGATTTTGGTAGCAGCACAGATACGCAGTATTTT
>TRBD1|.|TRBV6-5|TRBJ2-6
CASSTGSSGANVLTF
TGTGCCAGCTCGACAGGGAGCTCTGGGGCCAACGTCCTGACTTTC
>.|.|TRBV30|TRBJ2-5
CACHPGSETQYF
TGTGCCTGCCATCCAGGCTCGGAGACCCAGTACTTC
>.|.|TRBV6-5|TRBJ1-1
CASSYYLANTEAFF
TGTGCCAGCAGTTACTACTTAGCGAACACTGAAGCTTTCTTT
>.|.|TRBV2|TRBJ1-4
CASSDGGTNEKLFF
TGTGCCAGCAGTGACGGGGGAACTAATGAAAAACTGTTTTTT
>.|.|TRBV7-2|TRBJ2-7
CASSYQTGSYEQYF
TGTGCCAGCAGCTACCAGACAGGCTCCTACGAGCAGTACTTC
>TRBD1|.|TRBV30|TRBJ2-7
CAWSRTGSYEQYF
TGTGCCTGGAGTAGGACAGGGTCCTACGAGCAGTACTTC
>.|.|TRBV28|TRBJ1-3
CASLRQAGNTIYF
TGTGCCAGCTTGCGACAGGCTGGAAACACCATATATTTT
>.|.|TRBV10-3|TRBJ2-7
CAISRTGTYEQYF
TGTGCCATCAGTAGGACGGGGACCTACGAGCAGTACTTC
>TRBD1|.|TRBV28|TRBJ2-3
CASGTGSTDTQYF
TGTGCCAGTGGGACAGGGAGCACAGATACGCAGTATTTT
>TRBD1|.|TRBV6-5|TRBJ2-1
CASSYSGQVEFF
TGTGCCAGCAGTTACTCAGGACAGGTGGAGTTCTTC
>.|.|TRBV13|TRBJ2-7
CASSLGREAGRSYF
TGTGCCAGCAGCTTAGGCAGGGAGGCAGGACGAAGCTACTTC
>TRBD1|.|TRBV5-1|TRBJ2-1
CASSLSRQGTYNEQFF
TGCGCCAGCAGCTTGTCGAGACAGGGGACCTACAATGAGCAGTTCTTC
>.|.|TRBV20-1|TRBJ2-3
CSAASTDTQYF
TGCAGTGCAGCTAGCACAGATACGCAGTATTTT
>TRBD2|once|TRBV6-6|TRBJ2-1
CASSLAGASLNEQFF
TGTGCCAGCAGCTTAGCGGGAGCCTCCCTCAATGAGCAGTTCTTC
>.|.|TRBV19|TRBJ2-5
CASSIMGGPGETQYF
TGTGCCAGTAGTATTATGGGGGGGCCAGGGGAGACCCAGTACTTC
>TRBD1|.|TRBV6-1|TRBJ1-1
CASSEQGATTEAFF
TGTGCCAGCAGTGAACAGGGGGCCACCACTGAAGCTTTCTTT
>TRBD1|.|TRBV5-1|TRBJ2-1
CASSSGTGSIGEQFF
TGCGCCAGCAGCTCCGGGACAGGGAGCATAGGTGAGCAGTTCTTC
>TRBD1|.|TRBV6-5|TRBJ1-6
CASSYDRDSPLHF
TGTGCCAGCAGTTACGACAGGGACTCACCCCTCCACTTT
>TRBD1|once|TRBV5-4|TRBJ1-2
CASSLTGQRYGYTF
TGTGCCAGCAGCTTGACGGGACAGCGCTATGGCTACACCTTC
>.|once|TRBV7-8|TRBJ1-4
CASTSYGVGEKLFF
TGTGCCAGCACCTCTTACGGGGTAGGAGAAAAACTGTTTTTT
>.|.|TRBV10-3|TRBJ2-7
CAISAGPPISYEQYF
TGTGCCATCTCTGCGGGGCCGCCTATCTCCTACGAGCAGTACTTC
>.|.|TRBV30|TRBJ2-5
CAWSAGERIYQETQYF
TGTGCCTGGAGTGCTGGGGAGCGGATTTACCAAGAGACCCAGTACTTC
>.|.|TRBV18|TRBJ1-6
CASSPGQTRDSPLHF
TGTGCCAGCTCACCAGGACAGACCCGGGATTCACCCCTCCACTTT
>TRBD1|few|TRBV13|TRBJ2-5
CASSSRDRTQYF
TGTGCCAGCAGCTCACGGGACAGAACGCAGTACTTC
>.|.|TRBV12-3/TRBV12-4|TRBJ2-2
CASRRGAGELFF
TGTGCCAGCAGACGCGGGGCCGGGGAGCTGTTTTTT
>.|.|TRBV19|TRBJ1-5
CASRRQEADQPQHF
TGTGCCAGTAGACGACAGGAGGCGGATCAGCCCCAGCATTTT
>.|.|TRBV28|TRBJ2-3
CASTTGDRRDTQYF
TGTGCCAGCACCACGGGAGACAGAAGGGATACGCAGTATTTT
>.|.|TRBV11-2|TRBJ2-1
CASSFGGGWRSYNEQFF
TGTGCCAGCAGCTTCGGGGGAGGTTGGCGCTCCTACAATGAGCAGTTCTTC
>TRBD1|.|TRBV12-3/TRBV12-4|TRBJ1-1
CASSSTGGTEAFF
TGTGCCAGCAGTTCGACAGGGGGCACTGAAGCTTTCTTT
>TRBD2|.|TRBV5-1|TRBJ2-1
CASSLSGLAHNEQFF
TGCGCCAGCAGCTTGTCTGGACTAGCGCACAATGAGCAGTTCTTC
>TRBD2|.|TRBV19|TRBJ2-1
CASSIASGSEQFF
TGTGCCAGTAGTATTGCTAGCGGGAGTGAGCAGTTCTTC
>.|.|TRBV28|TRBJ2-7
CASSRGSDPWEQYF
TGTGCCAGCAGTCGAGGGTCAGATCCATGGGAGCAGTACTTC
>TRBD2|.|TRBV3-1/TRBV3-2|TRBJ2-3
CASSSQTSGADTQYF
TGTGCCAGCAGCTCGCAGACTAGCGGGGCAGATACGCAGTATTTT
>TRBD1|once|TRBV11-2|TRBJ2-3
CASSEQGTTDTQYF
TGTGCCAGCAGCGAACAGGGGACCACAGATACGCAGTATTTT
>.|.|TRBV12-2|TRBJ1-1
CASRLDADRGRAFF
TGTGCAAGTCGCTTAGACGCGGACAGGGGGAGGGCTTTCTTT
>.|.|TRBV21-1|TRBJ1-6
CASSKVRERGESYNSPLHF
TGTGCCAGCAGCAAAGTAAGGGAGCGGGGAGAGTCCTATAATTCACCCCTCCACTTT
>TRBD2|.|TRBV14|TRBJ2-5
CASSPKREAQETQYF
TGTGCCAGCAGCCCGAAGCGGGAGGCCCAAGAGACCCAGTACTTC
>TRBD2|few|TRBV7-2|TRBJ2-5
CASSLVVGRGRAGETQYF
TGTGCCAGCAGCTTAGTCGTTGGTCGCGGGAGGGCAGGGGAGACCCAGTACTTC
>.|few|TRBV29-1|TRBJ2-1
CSVGGGGWYNEQFF
TGCAGCGTTGGGGGCGGAGGGTGGTACAATGAGCAGTTCTTC
>.|.|TRBV5-5|TRBJ1-1
CASSVPGPNTEAFF
TGTGCCAGCAGCGTACCGGGTCCGAACACTGAAGCTTTCTTT
>TRBD1|.|TRBV3-1/TRBV3-2|TRBJ2-1
CASSLRDRQQFF
TGTGCCAGCAGCCTCCGGGACAGGCAGCAGTTCTTC
>TRBD1|.|TRBV18|TRBJ1-1
CASSPTGQGGAEAFF
TGTGCCAGCTCACCGACGGGACAGGGGGGCGCTGAAGCTTTCTTT
>TRBD1|.|TRBV10-3|TRBJ2-3
CAIRRTGSITDTQYF
TGTGCCATCAGGAGGACAGGGAGTATCACAGATACGCAGTATTTT
>TRBD1|.|TRBV19|TRBJ1-5
CASSVDREQPQHF
TGTGCCAGTAGTGTTGACAGGGAACAGCCCCAGCATTTT
>TRBD2|.|TRBV6-5|TRBJ2-1
CASSSTSGRPHEQFF
TGTGCCAGCAGTTCGACTAGCGGGAGGCCTCATGAGCAGTTCTTC
>TRBD1|.|TRBV5-1|TRBJ1-4
CASSPGQGASLGEKLFF
TGCGCCAGCAGCCCCGGACAGGGGGCTTCCCTGGGTGAAAAACTGTTTTTT
>.|.|TRBV7-2|TRBJ1-5
CASSLKGVSLGNQPQHF
TGTGCCAGCAGCTTAAAAGGGGTGTCTTTGGGAAATCAGCCCCAGCATTTT
>TRBD1|.|TRBV12-5|TRBJ1-5
CASGLEKGASRNQPQHF
TGTGCTAGTGGTTTGGAAAAGGGGGCGAGTCGCAATCAGCCCCAGCATTTT
>.|.|TRBV19|TRBJ1-3
CASHTLTSGNTIYF
TGTGCCAGCCACACCCTTACCTCTGGAAACACCATATATTTT
>TRBD2|.|TRBV3-1/TRBV3-2|TRBJ2-5
CASRTSGQETQYF
TGTGCCAGCAGGACTAGCGGACAAGAGACCCAGTACTTC
>TRBD1|.|TRBV7-2|TRBJ1-2
CASSLGTGVLDGYTF
TGTGCCAGCAGCTTAGGGACAGGGGTTTTGGATGGCTACACCTTC
>.|.|TRBV28|TRBJ1-5
CASTHPQGTVPQHF
TGTGCCAGCACCCACCCCCAGGGAACGGTGCCCCAGCATTTT
>TRBD1|.|TRBV19|TRBJ1-5
CASSTTGGSNQPQHF
TGTGCCAGTAGTACGACAGGGGGCAGCAATCAGCCCCAGCATTTT
>.|.|TRBV7-8|TRBJ2-6
CASRLRLNSGANVLTF
TGTGCCAGCAGACTGAGACTGAACTCTGGGGCCAACGTCCTGACTTTC